Each of the 17 T cell receptor beta chains below was sequenced from the same sample in a study of identical twins. TCRdb re-called the 5' RACE reads through MiXCR, storing one row per CDR3 protein. The data contain a few hundred thousand distinct CDR3 sequences, around 8.3% of them seen just once; the ten biggest clones take up roughly 3.1%. The same specimen was also included in a second study, on yellow fever vaccine responses in identical twins.

Sequenced: CD8+ T cells sorted from blood. Receptors originate from a woman between 18 and 29 years old in good health.

This sequence joins TRBV11-2 and TRBJ2-5; D perhaps matches TRBD2 (6 bases). CDR3 length equals 15 residues. V lost 3 bases and J lost 5, with 16 bases in between. CDR1 is SGHAT, CDR2 FQNNGV, per germline. CDR3 sequence (DNA): TGTGCCAGCAGCTTTACCCCCCGGGGGTGGGAGACCCAGTACTTC. This gives the protein CASSFTPRGWETQYF.

V and J are TRBV27 and TRBJ1-6; 8 bases are shared with TRBD1. Germline V gene data show CDR1 as MNHEY and CDR2 as SMNVEV (reference sequence). The CDR3 length is 15 residues. Trimming cost V 5 bases and J 6 bases; bases outside gene matches: 6. The CDR3 loop is CASSGRTGRNSPLHF. The DNA for the CDR3 is TGTGCCAGCAGTGGAAGGACAGGGCGTAATTCACCCCTCCACTTT.

This clonotype was seen a handful of times. The chain combines TRBV14 with TRBJ2-1; possibly TRBD1 or TRBD2 for D (6 bases each). Germline V lookup: CDR1 SGHDN, CDR2 FVKESK. The CDR3 is 14 amino acids. V was shortened by 4 bases and J by 7 bases, with 14 bases between the two germline ends. The CDR3 is CASSLWGAGNEQFF. The CDR3, as DNA: TGTGCCAGCAGCCTGTGGGGGGCTGGAAATGAGCAGTTCTTC.

In this sample, this clonotype is medium-sized. The chain joins TRBV12-3 or TRBV12-4 to TRBJ2-7, with 10 bases matching TRBD1. V gave up 5 bases and J gave up 1 base; unmatched junction bases: 5. The CDR3 has 15 residues. CDR3 sequence reads: CASSDRGLESYEQYF. The CDR3 nucleotides read TGTGCCAGCAGTGACAGGGGGCTCGAATCCTACGAGCAGTACTTC.

This clonotype has ten or more counts. V and J are TRBV12-3 or TRBV12-4 and TRBJ2-6; the D is unclear. The CDR3 loop spans 15 amino acids. V was pared by 3 bases and J by 2 bases, with 8 bases between. The CDR3: CASSLIGTGANVLTF. CDR3 nucleotide sequence: TGTGCCAGCAGTTTGATTGGGACTGGGGCCAACGTCCTGACTTTC.

The table lists this clonotype with a few counts. The CDR3 DNA reads TGCAGCGTTTCCGGGACAGGGGAAACTTACGAGCAGTACTTC. Translated, it gives CSVSGTGETYEQYF. The chain uses TRBV29-1 and TRBJ2-7; 10 nucleotides align to TRBD1. With V trimmed by 5 bases and J by 4 bases, 8 bases remained unmatched. Germline lookup yields CDR1 SQVTM and CDR2 ANQGSEA. There are 14 residues in the CDR3.

This clonotype has a count of ten or more. This sequence joins TRBV2 and TRBJ2-3; either TRBD1 or TRBD2 may fit D (5 bases each). Germline CDR1 and CDR2: SNHLY and FYNNEI. The V end was cut by 2 bases, the J end by 0 bases, with 9 bases between. This CDR3 has 15 amino acids. CDR3 amino acids: CASSEIGESTDTQYF. In nucleotides, the CDR3 is TGTGCCAGCAGTGAAATAGGGGAGAGCACAGATACGCAGTATTTT. Combining the CDR3 with reference TRBV2 and TRBJ2-3 gives the whole variable domain EPEVTQTPSHQVTQMGQEVILRCVPISNHLYFYWYRQILGQKVEFLVSFYNNEISEKSEIFDDQFSVERPDGSNFTLKIRSTKLEDSAMYFCASSEIGESTDTQYFGPGTRLTVL.

The chain combines TRBV15 with TRBJ2-4; D gene ambiguous. Trimming cost V 0 bases and J 0 bases, with 9 bases left between them. The CDR3 consists of 16 residues. The germline V gene encodes CDR1 LNHNV and CDR2 YYDKDF (reference sequence). The CDR3 spells CATSRDRLVAKNIQYF. CDR3 in DNA: TGTGCCACCAGCAGAGATCGCCTCGTAGCCAAAAACATTCAGTACTTC.

This clonotype was picked up a small number of times. The chain uses TRBV20-1 and TRBJ1-1; D is uncertain. This CDR3 region has 14 residues. V lost 0 bases and J lost 5, with 13 bases in between. Germline V gene data show CDR1 as DFQATT and CDR2 as SNEGSKA (reference sequence). CDR3 region: CSAREIRRVTEAFF. The DNA for the CDR3 is TGCAGTGCTAGAGAAATACGAAGGGTAACTGAAGCTTTCTTT.

This clonotype has a handful of counts. J is TRBJ2-1 and V is TRBV7-9; tentative D call: TRBD2 (5 bases). Trimming shortened V by 5 bases and J by 8 bases, and 19 bases separated the two germline ends. Looked up from germline, CDR1 is SEHNR and CDR2 is FQNEAQ (reference sequence). The CDR3 is 15 residues long. CDR3 amino acids: CASSPSLALSHEQFF. DNA of the CDR3: TGTGCCAGCAGCCCCTCCCTAGCCTTGTCCCATGAGCAGTTCTTC.

In this sample, this clonotype turned up a few times. The CDR3 DNA sequence: TGCAGTGCTAGGTTTGAGGGCGATACCGTACCCTACGAGCAGTACTTC. Its protein is CSARFEGDTVPYEQYF. V usage is TRBV20-1 and J usage is TRBJ2-7; D perhaps matches TRBD2 (5 bases). The CDR3 sequence is 16 residues long. Per the germline V gene, CDR1 is DFQATT and CDR2 is SNEGSKA (reference sequence). V was cut by 3 bases and J by 2 bases, with 20 bases left in between.

The chain couples TRBV11-2 to TRBJ2-1, with a weak D call TRBD2 (5 bases). This CDR3 has 17 residues. Germline V CDR1 and CDR2: SGHAT, FQNNGV. V lost 3 bases to trimming and J lost 2 bases, with 17 bases between them. The CDR3, as DNA: TGTGCCAGCAGCTTTGCCCCAACGGGGAAAACCTACAATGAGCAGTTCTTC. Protein product: CASSFAPTGKTYNEQFF.

This clonotype appeared a few times. The CDR3 region has the DNA TGTGCCAGCAGCACCGTGACTAGTTTGGAGGGAGATACGCAGTATTTT. Its translation is CASSTVTSLEGDTQYF. This chain uses TRBV7-6 with TRBJ2-3; the D gene is possibly TRBD2 (6 bases). Germline CDR1 is SGHVS and CDR2 is FNYEAQ. Deletions cut 5 bases from V and 5 bases from J, with 20 bases between. CDR3 length equals 16 residues.

The J gene is TRBJ2-7, the V gene TRBV7-9, with 14 bases aligning to TRBD2. Trimming cost V 5 bases and J 4 bases; bases outside gene matches: 4. CDR1 is SEHNR, CDR2 FQNEAQ, per germline (reference sequence). The CDR3 loop spans 15 amino acids. CDR3 sequence (DNA): TGTGCCAGCAGCCCGACTAGCGGGGGGGCTTACGAGCAGTACTTC. Translated: CASSPTSGGAYEQYF.

The table lists this clonotype with many counts. The chain employs TRBV11-1 and TRBJ2-2; maybe TRBD2 (6 bases). The CDR3 length is 20 residues. Germline V gene data show CDR1 as SGHAT and CDR2 as FQDESV (reference sequence). V was pared by 5 bases and J by 2 bases, with 27 bases between. CDR3 sequence reads: CASSPLPGSIGGLNTGELFF. The CDR3 DNA sequence: TGTGCCAGCAGCCCATTACCAGGCTCGATCGGGGGACTTAACACCGGGGAGCTGTTTTTT.

This clonotype was counted ten times or more. This chain connects TRBV12-3 or TRBV12-4 to TRBJ2-5; TRBD2 is a possible D gene (5 bases). Deletions cut 5 bases from V and 5 bases from J, with 9 bases between. The CDR3 totals 12 residues. CDR3 amino acids: CASSPRRETQYF. The CDR3 nucleotides are TGTGCCAGCAGTCCCCGGAGGGAGACCCAGTACTTC.

This chain joins TRBV13 and TRBJ2-7; the D is unclear. Germline V CDR1 and CDR2: PRHDT, FYEKMQ (reference sequence). CDR3 size: 12 residues. The V end lost 5 bases, the J end lost 5 bases, and 10 bases lay between the germline ends. The CDR3 protein is CASSASVDEQYF. The CDR3 DNA is TGTGCCAGCAGCGCAAGCGTTGACGAGCAGTACTTC.